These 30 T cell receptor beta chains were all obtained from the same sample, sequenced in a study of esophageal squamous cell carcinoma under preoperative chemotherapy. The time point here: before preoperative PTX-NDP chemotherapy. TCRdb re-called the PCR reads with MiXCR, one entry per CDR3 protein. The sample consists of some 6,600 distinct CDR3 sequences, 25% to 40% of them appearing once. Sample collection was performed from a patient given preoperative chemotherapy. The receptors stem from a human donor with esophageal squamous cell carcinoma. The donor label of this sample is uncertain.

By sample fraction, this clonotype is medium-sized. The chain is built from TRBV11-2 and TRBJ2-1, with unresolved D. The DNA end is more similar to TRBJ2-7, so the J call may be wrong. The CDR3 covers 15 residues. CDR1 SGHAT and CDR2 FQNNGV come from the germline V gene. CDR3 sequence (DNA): TGTGCCAGCAGCTTAGATCTCAAATTTTACTACGAGCAGTACTTC. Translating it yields CASSLDLKFYYEQYF.

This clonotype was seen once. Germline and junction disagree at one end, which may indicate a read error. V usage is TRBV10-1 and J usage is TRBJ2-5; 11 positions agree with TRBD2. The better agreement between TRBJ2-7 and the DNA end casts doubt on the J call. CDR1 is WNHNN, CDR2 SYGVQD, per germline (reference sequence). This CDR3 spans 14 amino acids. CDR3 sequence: CGSSAASGRPEQYF. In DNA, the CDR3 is TGCGGCAGCAGTGCGGCTAGCGGGAGGCCCGAGCAGTACTTC.

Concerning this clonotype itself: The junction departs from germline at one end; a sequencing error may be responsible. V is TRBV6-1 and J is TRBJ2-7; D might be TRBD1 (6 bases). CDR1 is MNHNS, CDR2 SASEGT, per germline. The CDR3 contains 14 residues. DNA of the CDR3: TGTGGCAGCCGAAGGCAGGGGAATACCTACGAGCGGTACTTC. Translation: CGSRRQGNTYERYF.

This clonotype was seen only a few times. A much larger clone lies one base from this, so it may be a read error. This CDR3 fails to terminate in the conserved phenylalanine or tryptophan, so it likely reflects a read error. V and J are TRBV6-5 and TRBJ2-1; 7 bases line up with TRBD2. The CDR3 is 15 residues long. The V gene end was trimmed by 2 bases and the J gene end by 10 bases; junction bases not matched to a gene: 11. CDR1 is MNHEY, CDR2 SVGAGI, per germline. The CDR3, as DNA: TGTGCCAGCAGTTACCTCCCGGGAGGATCCTACGAGCAGTTCTTG. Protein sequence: CASSYLPGGSYEQFL.

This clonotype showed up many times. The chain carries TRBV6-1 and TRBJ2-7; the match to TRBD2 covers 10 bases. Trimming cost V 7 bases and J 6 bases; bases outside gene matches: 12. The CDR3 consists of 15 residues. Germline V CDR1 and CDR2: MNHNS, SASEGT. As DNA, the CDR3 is TGTGCCAGCACAGGGACTAGCGCATCTGTCGGCGAGCAGTACTTC. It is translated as CASTGTSASVGEQYF.

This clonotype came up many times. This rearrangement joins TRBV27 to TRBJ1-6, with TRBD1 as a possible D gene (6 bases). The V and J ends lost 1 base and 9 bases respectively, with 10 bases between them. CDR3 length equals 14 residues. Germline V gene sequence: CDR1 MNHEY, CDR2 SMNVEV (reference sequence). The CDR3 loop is CASSLLGGASPLHF. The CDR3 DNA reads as TGTGCCAGCAGTTTATTGGGGGGGGCTTCACCCCTCCACTTT.

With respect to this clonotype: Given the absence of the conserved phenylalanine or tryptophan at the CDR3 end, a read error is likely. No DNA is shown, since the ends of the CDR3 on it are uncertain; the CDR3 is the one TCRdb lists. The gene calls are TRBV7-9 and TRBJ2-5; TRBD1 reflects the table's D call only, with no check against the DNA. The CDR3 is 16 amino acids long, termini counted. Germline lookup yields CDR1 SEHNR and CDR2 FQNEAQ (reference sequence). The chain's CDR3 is CTSSLERGPAPYEHYL.

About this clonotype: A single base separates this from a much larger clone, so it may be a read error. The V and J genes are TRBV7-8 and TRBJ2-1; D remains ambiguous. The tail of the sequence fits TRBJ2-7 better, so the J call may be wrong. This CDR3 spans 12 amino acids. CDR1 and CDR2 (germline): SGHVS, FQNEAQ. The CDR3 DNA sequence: TGTGCCAGCAGCTCGGGCTACGGCGAGCAGTACTTC. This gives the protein CASSSGYGEQYF.

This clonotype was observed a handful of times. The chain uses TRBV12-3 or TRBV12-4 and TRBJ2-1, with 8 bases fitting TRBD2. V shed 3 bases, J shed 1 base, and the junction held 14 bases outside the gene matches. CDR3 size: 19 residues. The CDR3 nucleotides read TGTGCCAGCAGTTTTGGCTTCCGAGGGGCGGGAGGTTCCTACAATGAGCAGTTCTTC. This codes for CASSFGFRGAGGSYNEQFF.

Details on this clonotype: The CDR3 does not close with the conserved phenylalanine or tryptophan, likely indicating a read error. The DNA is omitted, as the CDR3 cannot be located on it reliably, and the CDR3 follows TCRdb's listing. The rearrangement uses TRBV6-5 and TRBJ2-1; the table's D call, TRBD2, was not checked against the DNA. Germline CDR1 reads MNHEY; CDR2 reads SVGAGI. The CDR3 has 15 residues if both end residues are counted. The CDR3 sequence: CAGSYGGLAEETQCL.

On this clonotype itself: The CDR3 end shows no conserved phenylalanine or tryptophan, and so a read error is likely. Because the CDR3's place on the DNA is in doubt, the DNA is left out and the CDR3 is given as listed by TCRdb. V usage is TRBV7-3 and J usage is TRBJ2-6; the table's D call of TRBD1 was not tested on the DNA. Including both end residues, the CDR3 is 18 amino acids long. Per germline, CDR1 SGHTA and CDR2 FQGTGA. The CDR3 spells CASSVIGGVNSGANVLAV.

The CDR3 region is CSARDGSRAVRTEAFF. The DNA of the CDR3 is TGCAGTGCTAGAGATGGGTCCAGGGCGGTTCGAACTGAAGCTTTCTTT. The genes are TRBV20-1 and TRBJ1-1; D might be TRBD1 (5 bases). The V end was cut by 0 bases, the J end by 5 bases, with 19 bases between. CDR1 is DFQATT, CDR2 SNEGSKA, per germline (reference sequence). This CDR3 contains 16 residues.

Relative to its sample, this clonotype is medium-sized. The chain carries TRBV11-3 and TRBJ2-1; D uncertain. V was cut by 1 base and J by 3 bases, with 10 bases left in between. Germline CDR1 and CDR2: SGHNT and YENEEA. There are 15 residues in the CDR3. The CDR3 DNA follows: TGTGCCAGCAGCTTAGGCGCCCGACACTACAATGAGCAGTTCTTC. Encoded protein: CASSLGARHYNEQFF.

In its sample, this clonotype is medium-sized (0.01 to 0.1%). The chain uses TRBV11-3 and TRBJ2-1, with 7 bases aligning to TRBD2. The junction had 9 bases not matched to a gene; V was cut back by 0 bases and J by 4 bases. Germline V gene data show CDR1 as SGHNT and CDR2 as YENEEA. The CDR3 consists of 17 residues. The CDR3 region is CASSLDWGGSQYNEQFF. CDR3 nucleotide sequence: TGTGCCAGCAGCTTAGATTGGGGCGGGAGTCAGTACAATGAGCAGTTCTTC.

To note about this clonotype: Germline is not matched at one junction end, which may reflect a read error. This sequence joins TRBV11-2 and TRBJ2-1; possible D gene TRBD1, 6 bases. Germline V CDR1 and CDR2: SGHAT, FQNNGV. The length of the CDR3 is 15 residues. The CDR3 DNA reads TGTGCCAGCTGCTTAGGGGGTAGGGGGAGCTATGAGCAGTTCTTC. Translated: CASCLGGRGSYEQFF.

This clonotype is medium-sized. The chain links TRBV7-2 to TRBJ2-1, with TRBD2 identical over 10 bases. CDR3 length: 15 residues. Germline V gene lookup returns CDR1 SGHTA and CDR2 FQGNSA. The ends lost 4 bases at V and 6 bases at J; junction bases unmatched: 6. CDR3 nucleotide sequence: TGTGCCAGCAGCTATCTAGCGGGAGCGGCCAATGAGCAGTTCTTC. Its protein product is CASSYLAGAANEQFF.

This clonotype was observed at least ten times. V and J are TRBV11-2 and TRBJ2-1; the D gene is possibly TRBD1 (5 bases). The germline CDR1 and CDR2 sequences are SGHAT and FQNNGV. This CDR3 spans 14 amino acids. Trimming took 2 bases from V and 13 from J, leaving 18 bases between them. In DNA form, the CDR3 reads TGTGCCAGCAGCTTACTTCAGGACACAGAGACCCAGTTCTTC. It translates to CASSLLQDTETQFF.

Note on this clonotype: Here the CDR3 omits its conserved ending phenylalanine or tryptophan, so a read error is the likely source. CDR3 protein: CASSLPGSGVDEQFS. Here the CDR3 DNA reads TGTGCCAGCAGCTTGCCCGGATCGGGGGTGGATGAGCAGTTCTCC. This rearrangement joins TRBV7-2 to TRBJ2-1; possibly TRBD2 for D (6 bases). The CDR3 is made up of 15 amino acids. Deletions cut 3 bases from V and 8 bases from J, with 17 bases between. Germline V lookup: CDR1 SGHTA, CDR2 FQGNSA.

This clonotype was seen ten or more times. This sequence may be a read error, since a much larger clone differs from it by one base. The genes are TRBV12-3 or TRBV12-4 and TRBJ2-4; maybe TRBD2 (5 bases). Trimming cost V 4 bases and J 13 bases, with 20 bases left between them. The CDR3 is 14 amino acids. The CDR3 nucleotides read TGTGCCAGCAGTTCCTACGACCCCTCGGAGGAGCAGTACTTC. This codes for CASSSYDPSEEQYF.

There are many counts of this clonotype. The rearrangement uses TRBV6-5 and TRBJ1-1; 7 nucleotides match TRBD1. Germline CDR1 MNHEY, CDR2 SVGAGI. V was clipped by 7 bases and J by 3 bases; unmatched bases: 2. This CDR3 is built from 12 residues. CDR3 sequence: CASKQGYTEAFF. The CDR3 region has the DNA TGTGCCAGCAAACAGGGGTACACTGAAGCTTTCTTT.

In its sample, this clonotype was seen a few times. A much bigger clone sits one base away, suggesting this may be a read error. The CDR3 region is CASSPDRGGWETQFF. The CDR3 DNA follows: TGTGCTAGCAGCCCAGACAGGGGAGGTTGGGAGACCCAGTTCTTC. V and J are TRBV7-7 and TRBJ2-1; 8 positions agree with TRBD1. Looked up from germline, CDR1 is SSHAT and CDR2 is FNYEAQ (reference sequence). The CDR3 runs to 15 residues.

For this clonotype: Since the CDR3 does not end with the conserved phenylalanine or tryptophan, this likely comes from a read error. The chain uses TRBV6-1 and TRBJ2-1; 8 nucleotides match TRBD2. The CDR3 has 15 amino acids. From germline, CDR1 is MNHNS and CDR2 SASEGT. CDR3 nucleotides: TGTGCCAGCAGTAAGAGCGGGAGCTCCTACAGTGAGCAGTTCGTG. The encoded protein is CASSKSGSSYSEQFV.

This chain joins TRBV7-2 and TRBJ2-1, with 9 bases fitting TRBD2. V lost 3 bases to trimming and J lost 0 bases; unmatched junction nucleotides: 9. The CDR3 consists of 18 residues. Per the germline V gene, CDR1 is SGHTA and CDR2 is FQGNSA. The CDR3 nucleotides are TGTGCCAGCAGCTTGGTGGGCGGGAGGGTTAGCTCCTACAATGAGCAGTTCTTC. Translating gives CASSLVGGRVSSYNEQFF.

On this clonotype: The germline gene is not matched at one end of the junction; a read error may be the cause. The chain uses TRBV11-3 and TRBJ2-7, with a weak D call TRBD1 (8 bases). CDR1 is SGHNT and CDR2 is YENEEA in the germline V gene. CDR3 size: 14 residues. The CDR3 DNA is TGTGCGAGCAGGTCCACAGGGGGGGGGTACGAGCAGTACTTC. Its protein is CASRSTGGGYEQYF.

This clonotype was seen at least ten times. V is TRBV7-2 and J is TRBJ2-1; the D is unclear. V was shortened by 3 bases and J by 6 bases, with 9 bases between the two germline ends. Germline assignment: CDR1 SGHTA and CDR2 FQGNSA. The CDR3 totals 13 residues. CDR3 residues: CASSFEAGNEQFF. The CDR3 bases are TGTGCCAGCAGCTTTGAGGCTGGCAATGAGCAGTTCTTC.

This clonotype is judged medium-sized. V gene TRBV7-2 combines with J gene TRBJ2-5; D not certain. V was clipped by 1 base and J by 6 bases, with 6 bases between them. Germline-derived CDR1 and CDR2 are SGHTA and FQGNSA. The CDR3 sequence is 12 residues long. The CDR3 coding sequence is TGTGCCAGCAGCTTAGTTACCCAGACCCAGTACTTC. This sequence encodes CASSLVTQTQYF.

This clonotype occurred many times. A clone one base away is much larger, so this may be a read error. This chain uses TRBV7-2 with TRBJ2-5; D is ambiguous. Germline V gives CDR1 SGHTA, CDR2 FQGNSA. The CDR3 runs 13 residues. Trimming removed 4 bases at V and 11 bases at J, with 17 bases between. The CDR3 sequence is CASSSYRNNEQYF. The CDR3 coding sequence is TGTGCCAGCAGCTCCTACAGAAACAATGAGCAGTACTTC.

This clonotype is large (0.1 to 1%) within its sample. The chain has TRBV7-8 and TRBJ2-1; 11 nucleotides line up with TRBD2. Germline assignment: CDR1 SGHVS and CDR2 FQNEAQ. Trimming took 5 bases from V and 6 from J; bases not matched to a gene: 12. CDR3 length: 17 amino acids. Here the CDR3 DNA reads TGTGCCAGCAGCCCGGCTAGCGGGAGGCCGTCGGTCAATGAGCAGTTCTTC. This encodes CASSPASGRPSVNEQFF.

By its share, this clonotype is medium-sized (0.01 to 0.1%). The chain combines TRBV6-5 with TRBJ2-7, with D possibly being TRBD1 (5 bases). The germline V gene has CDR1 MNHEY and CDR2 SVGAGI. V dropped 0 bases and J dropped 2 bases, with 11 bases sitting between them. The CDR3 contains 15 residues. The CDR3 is CASSYSQDGTYEQYF. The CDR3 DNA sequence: TGTGCCAGCAGTTACTCACAGGACGGAACCTACGAGCAGTACTTC.

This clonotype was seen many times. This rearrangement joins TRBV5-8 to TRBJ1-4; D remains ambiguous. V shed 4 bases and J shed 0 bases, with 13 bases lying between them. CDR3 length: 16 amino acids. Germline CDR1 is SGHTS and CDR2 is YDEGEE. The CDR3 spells CASSGPQVATNEKLFF. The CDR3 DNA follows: TGTGCCAGCAGCGGGCCCCAGGTTGCAACTAATGAAAAACTGTTTTTT.